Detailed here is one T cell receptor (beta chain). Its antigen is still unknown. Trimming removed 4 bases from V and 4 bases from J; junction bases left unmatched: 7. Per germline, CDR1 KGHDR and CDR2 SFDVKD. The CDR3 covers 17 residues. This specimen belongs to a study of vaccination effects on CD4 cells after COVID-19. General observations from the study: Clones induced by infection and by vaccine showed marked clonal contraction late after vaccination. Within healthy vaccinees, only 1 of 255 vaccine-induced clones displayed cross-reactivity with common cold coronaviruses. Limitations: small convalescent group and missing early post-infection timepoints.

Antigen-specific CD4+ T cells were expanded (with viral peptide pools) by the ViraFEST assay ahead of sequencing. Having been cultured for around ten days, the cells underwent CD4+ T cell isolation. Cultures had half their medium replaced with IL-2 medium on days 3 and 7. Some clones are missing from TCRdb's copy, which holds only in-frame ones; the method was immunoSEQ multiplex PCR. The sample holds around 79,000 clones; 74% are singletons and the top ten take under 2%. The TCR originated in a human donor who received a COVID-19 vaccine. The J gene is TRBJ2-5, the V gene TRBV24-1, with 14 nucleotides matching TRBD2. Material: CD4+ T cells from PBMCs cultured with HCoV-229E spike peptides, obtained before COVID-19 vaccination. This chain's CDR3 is CATSDPGTSGGSETQYF. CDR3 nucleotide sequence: TGTGCCACCAGTGACCCCGGGACTAGCGGGGGTTCAGAGACCCAGTACTTC.